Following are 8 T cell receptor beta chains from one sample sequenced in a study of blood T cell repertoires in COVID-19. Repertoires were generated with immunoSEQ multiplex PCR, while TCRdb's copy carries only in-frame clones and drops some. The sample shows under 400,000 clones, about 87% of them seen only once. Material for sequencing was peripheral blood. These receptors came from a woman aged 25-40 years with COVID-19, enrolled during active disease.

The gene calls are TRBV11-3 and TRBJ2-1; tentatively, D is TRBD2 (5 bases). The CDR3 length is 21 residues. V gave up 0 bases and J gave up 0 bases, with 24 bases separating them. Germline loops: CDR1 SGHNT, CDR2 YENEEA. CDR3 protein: CASSLDLGGHTPSSSYNEQFF. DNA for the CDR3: TGTGCCAGCAGCTTAGACCTAGGAGGTCACACACCCTCAAGCTCCTACAATGAGCAGTTCTTC.

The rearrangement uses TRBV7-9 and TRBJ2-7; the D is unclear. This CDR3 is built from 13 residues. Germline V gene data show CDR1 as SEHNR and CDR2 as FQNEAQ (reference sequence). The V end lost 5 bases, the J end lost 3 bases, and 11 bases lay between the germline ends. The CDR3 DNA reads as TGTGCCAGCAGCCCCCGACTGAACTACGAGCAGTACTTC. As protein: CASSPRLNYEQYF.

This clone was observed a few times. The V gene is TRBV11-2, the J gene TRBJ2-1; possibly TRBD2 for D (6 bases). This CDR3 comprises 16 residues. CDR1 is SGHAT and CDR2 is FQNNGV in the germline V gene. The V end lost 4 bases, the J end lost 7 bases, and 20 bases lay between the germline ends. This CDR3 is CASSSRWTIAGNEQFF. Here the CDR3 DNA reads TGTGCCAGCAGCTCCCGCTGGACTATCGCGGGGAATGAGCAGTTCTTC. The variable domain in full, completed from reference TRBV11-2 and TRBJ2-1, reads EAGVAQSPRYKIIEKRQSVAFWCNPISGHATLYWYQQILGQGPKLLIQFQNNGVVDDSQLPKDRFSAERLKGVDSTLKIQPAKLEDSAVYLCASSSRWTIAGNEQFFGPGTRLTVL.

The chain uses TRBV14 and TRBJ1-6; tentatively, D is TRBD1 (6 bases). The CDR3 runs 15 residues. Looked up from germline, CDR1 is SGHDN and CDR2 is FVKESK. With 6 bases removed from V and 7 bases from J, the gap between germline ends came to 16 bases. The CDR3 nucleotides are TGTGCCAGCAGGCAACAGGGATCTGTGAATTCACCCCTCCACTTT. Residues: CASRQQGSVNSPLHF.

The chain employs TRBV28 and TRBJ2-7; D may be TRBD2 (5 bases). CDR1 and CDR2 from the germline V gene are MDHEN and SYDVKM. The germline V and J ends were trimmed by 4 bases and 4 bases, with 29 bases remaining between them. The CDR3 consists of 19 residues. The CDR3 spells CASSSLEAEVARVGYEQYF. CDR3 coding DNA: TGTGCCAGCAGTTCCCTCGAAGCGGAGGTGGCGAGAGTTGGGTACGAGCAGTACTTC.

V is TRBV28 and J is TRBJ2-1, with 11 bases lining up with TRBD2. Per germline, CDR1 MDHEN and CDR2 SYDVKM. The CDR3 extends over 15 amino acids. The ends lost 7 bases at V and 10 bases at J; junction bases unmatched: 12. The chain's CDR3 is CASTPVAGGPWEQFF. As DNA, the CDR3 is TGTGCCAGCACCCCCGTAGCGGGAGGGCCTTGGGAGCAGTTCTTC.

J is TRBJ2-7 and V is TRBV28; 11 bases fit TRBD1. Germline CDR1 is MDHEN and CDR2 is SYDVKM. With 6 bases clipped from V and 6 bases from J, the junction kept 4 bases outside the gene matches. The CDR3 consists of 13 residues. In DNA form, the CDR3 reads TGTGCCAGCAGACCGGGACAGGGGGGCGAGCAGTACTTC. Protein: CASRPGQGGEQYF.

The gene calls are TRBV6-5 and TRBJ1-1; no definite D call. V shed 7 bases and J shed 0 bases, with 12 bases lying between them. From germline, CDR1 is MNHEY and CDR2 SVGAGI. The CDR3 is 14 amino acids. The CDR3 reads CASNTNLMNTEAFF. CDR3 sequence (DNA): TGTGCCAGCAATACCAACTTAATGAACACTGAAGCTTTCTTT.